This T cell receptor (beta chain) is drawn from a study of T cell responses to AZD1222 COVID-19 vaccine. TCRdb's table, derived via immunoSEQ multiplex PCR, lists solely in-frame clones and lacks some. This table holds approximately 130,000 clones, roughly 89% found once. The CDR3 is 20 amino acids. The germline CDR1 and CDR2 sequences are LGHDT and YNNKEL (reference sequence). V gave up 4 bases and J gave up 2 bases; unmatched junction bases: 20. This receptor was identified in an adult in good health. V usage is TRBV3-1 (or the pseudogene TRBV3-2) and J usage is TRBJ1-3, with TRBD1 matching over 7 bases. The sample here was peripheral blood, taken on day 0 of AZD1222 vaccination. The CDR3 region has the DNA TGTGCCAGCAGCCCAGAGGGAGGCAGGGGGTATGAGGGAGCTGGAAACACCATATATTTT. Encoded protein: CASSPEGGRGYEGAGNTIYF.